Described below is a single T cell receptor beta chain sequence and its context. CDR1 MDHEN and CDR2 SYDVKM come from the germline V gene. The CDR3 is 16 amino acids. The J segment lost 1 base and the V segment lost 4 bases, leaving 10 bases of the junction unmatched. These data originate in a study of blood T cell repertoires in COVID-19. Overall study context: Samples came from the United States, Italy and Spain, spanning acute and convalescent COVID-19. Nucleic acid was either cDNA or gDNA, and it came from T cells, B-cell-depleted T cells, or PBMCs.

In the original processing: Reference gene primer amplification in the assay estimated nucleated cell counts. Measured with immunoSEQ multiplex PCR; TCRdb has only the in-frame clones, and not every one. D and trimming were read from the DNA, whereas the V and J calls and clone size are those reported in that table. In the table there are 100,000 to 150,000 clones, 60% to 85% of which are singletons. This chain joins TRBV28 and TRBJ2-7; TRBD1 aligns across 7 bases. Sample: peripheral blood. The TCR originated in a man aged 65-85 years with acute or convalescent COVID-19. The DNA of the CDR3 is TGTGCCAGCAGTTCCCCCGGGACAGCTCCTTCCTACGAGCAGTACTTC. Its protein is CASSSPGTAPSYEQYF.